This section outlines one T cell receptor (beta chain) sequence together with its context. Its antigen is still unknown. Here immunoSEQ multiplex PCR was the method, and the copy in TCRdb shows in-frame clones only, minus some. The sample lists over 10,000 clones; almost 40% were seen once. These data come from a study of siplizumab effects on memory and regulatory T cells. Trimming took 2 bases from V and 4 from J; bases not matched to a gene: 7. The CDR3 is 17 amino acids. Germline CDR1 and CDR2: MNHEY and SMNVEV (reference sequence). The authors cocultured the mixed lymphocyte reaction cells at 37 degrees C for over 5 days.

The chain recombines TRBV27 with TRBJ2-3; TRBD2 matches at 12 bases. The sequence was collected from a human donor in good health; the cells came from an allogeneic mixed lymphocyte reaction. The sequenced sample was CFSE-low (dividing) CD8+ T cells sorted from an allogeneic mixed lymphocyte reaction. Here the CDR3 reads CASSLLRLAGVPDTQYF. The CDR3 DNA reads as TGTGCCAGCAGTTTACTCCGACTAGCGGGGGTCCCAGATACGCAGTATTTT.